This TCR beta chain stems from a study of T cell changes during pregnancy in multiple sclerosis. Germline loops: CDR1 LNHDA, CDR2 SQIVND (reference sequence). V was clipped by 3 bases and J by 8 bases, with 25 bases between them. The CDR3 is made up of 17 amino acids. TCRdb keeps only in-frame clones here, not all; method: immunoSEQ multiplex PCR. The sample lists 66,000 or so clones, around 89% seen once, with 0.85% to 0.95% in the top ten. This chain joins TRBV19 and TRBJ1-1, with D maybe TRBD1 (6 bases). The sample was peripheral blood, taken in the first trimester of pregnancy. The sequence came from a female donor in good health, enrolled as a control in a pregnancy study. In DNA, the CDR3 is TGTGCCAGTAGTATGATTGGGGGCCGGGAAAGTGTGACAGAAGCTTTCTTT. Translating gives CASSMIGGRESVTEAFF. Full variable domain (remainder filled in from reference TRBV19 and TRBJ1-1): DGGITQSPKYLFRKEGQNVTLSCEQNLNHDAMYWYRQDPGQGLRLIYYSQIVNDFQKGDIAEGYSVSREKKESFPLTVTSAQKNPTAFYLCASSMIGGRESVTEAFFGQGTRLTVV.